This TCR beta chain comes out of a study of blood T cell repertoires in COVID-19. Study-level information: The United States, Italy and Spain supplied acute and convalescent COVID-19 samples. The cDNA or gDNA used as material had been derived from T cells, B-cell-depleted T cells, or PBMCs.

From germline, CDR1 is MDHEN and CDR2 SYDVKM. This CDR3 is 14 amino acids long. After removal of 4 bases from V and 5 bases from J, the junction contained 1 base not matched to a gene. In the study's own analysis: Reference gene primer amplification gave estimated nucleated cell counts. Produced via immunoSEQ multiplex PCR; TCRdb's table is partial and in-frame only. V and J calls plus clone size are reproduced from that table; the DNA served to infer D and trimming. The profile shows roughly 60,000 clones, approximately 77% of them singletons. The count of this clone is one. The chain recombines TRBV28 with TRBJ2-5; 13 nucleotides align to TRBD2. The sequenced sample was peripheral blood. The sequence was collected from a human donor in a cohort sampled during active COVID-19. CDR3 sequence reads: CASSSTSGGETQYF. CDR3 in DNA: TGTGCCAGCAGTTCGACTAGCGGGGGGGAGACCCAGTACTTC.